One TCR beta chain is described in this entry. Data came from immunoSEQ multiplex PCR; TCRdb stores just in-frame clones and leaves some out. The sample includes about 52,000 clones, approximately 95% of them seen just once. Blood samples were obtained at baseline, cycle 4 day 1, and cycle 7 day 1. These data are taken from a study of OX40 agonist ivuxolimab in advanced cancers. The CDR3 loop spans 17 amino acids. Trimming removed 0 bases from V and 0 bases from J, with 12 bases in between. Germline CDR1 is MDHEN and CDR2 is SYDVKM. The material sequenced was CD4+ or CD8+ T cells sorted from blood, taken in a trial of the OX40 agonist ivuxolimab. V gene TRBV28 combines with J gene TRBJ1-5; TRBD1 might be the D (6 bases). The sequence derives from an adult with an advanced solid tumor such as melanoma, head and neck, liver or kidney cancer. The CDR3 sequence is CASSLWGAEYSNQPQHF. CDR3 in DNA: TGTGCCAGCAGTTTATGGGGGGCGGAATATAGCAATCAGCCCCAGCATTTT.